These 28 T cell receptor beta chains came from one sample sequenced in a study of beta chain features in type 1 diabetes. Expressed TCRB transcripts were sequenced after all isolated RNA was converted to cDNA. Repertoires were generated with immunoSEQ multiplex PCR, while TCRdb's copy carries only in-frame clones and drops some. The data show approximately 170,000 clones, with just over 9% seen just once and 2% to 3% held by the top ten. Sequencing input: central memory CD4+ T cells from blood. The receptors were gathered from a woman aged 18-29 years in good health.

This clone was detected only a few times. This chain uses TRBV29-1 with TRBJ1-4; D may be TRBD1 (6 bases). The CDR3 totals 13 residues. V lost 2 bases and J lost 10, with 14 bases in between. CDR1 and CDR2 from the germline V gene are SQVTM and ANQGSEA. DNA of the CDR3: TGCAGCGTTGAAACGGGACATCGAGGAAAACTGTTTTTT. This translates into CSVETGHRGKLFF. Full variable domain (rest looked up from reference TRBV29-1 and TRBJ1-4): SAVISQKPSRDICQRGTSLTIQCQVDSQVTMMFWYRQQPGQSLTLIATANQGSEATYESGFVIDKFPISRPNLTFSTLTVSNMSPEDSSIYLCSVETGHRGKLFFGSGTQLSVL.

This clone showed up just once. The chain couples TRBV11-2 to TRBJ1-1; D is uncertain. Germline loops: CDR1 SGHAT, CDR2 FQNNGV. Trimming took off 1 base at V and 3 bases at J, with 6 bases between the two ends. The CDR3 covers 13 residues. CDR3 region: CASSLVGDTEAFF. CDR3 nucleotide sequence: TGTGCCAGCAGCTTAGTCGGGGACACTGAAGCTTTCTTT.

The rearrangement joins TRBV6-5 to TRBJ2-3; 9 nucleotides agree with TRBD2. This CDR3 region has 15 residues. V lost 2 bases to trimming and J lost 2 bases; unmatched junction nucleotides: 2. Germline CDR1 is MNHEY and CDR2 is SVGAGI. CDR3 loop: CASSYLAGTTDTQYF. CDR3 DNA sequence: TGTGCCAGCAGTTACCTAGCGGGGACCACAGATACGCAGTATTTT.

The chain is built from TRBV7-6 and TRBJ1-1; no firm D call. The CDR3 totals 12 residues. V lost 6 bases to trimming and J lost 3 bases, with 8 bases between them. Looked up from germline, CDR1 is SGHVS and CDR2 is FNYEAQ. The DNA of the CDR3 is TGTGCCAGCAGGAGTAGCCACACTGAAGCTTTCTTT. Amino acid sequence: CASRSSHTEAFF.

The chain has TRBV4-2 and TRBJ2-5, with 14 bases lining up with TRBD2. The CDR3 sequence is 16 residues long. Germline V CDR1 and CDR2: LGHNA, YNFKEQ. Trimming took 4 bases from V and 0 from J; bases not matched to a gene: 1. This CDR3 reads CASSLGLAGDQETQYF. CDR3 nucleotides: TGTGCCAGCAGCCTGGGACTAGCGGGGGACCAAGAGACCCAGTACTTC.

This chain joins TRBV28 and TRBJ1-2, with 10 bases lining up with TRBD1. The J segment lost 2 bases and the V segment lost 5 bases, leaving 2 bases of the junction unmatched. This CDR3 region has 14 residues. CDR1 and CDR2 from the germline V gene are MDHEN and SYDVKM. As DNA, the CDR3 is TGTGCCAGCAGTCAGGGACAGGGGAACTATGGCTACACCTTC. It specifies CASSQGQGNYGYTF.

This rearrangement joins TRBV10-3 to TRBJ1-1; D may be TRBD1 (5 bases). V was clipped by 6 bases and J by 0 bases, with 8 bases between them. CDR1 and CDR2 (germline): ENHRY, SYGVKD. The CDR3 consists of 13 residues. The DNA of the CDR3 is TGTGCCATCAGCTCAGGGATGAACACTGAAGCTTTCTTT. This codes for CAISSGMNTEAFF.

V is TRBV11-3 and J is TRBJ2-2, with D perhaps TRBD1 (6 bases). This CDR3 has 15 residues. Trimming removed 1 base from V and 4 bases from J, with 10 bases in between. Germline loops: CDR1 SGHNT, CDR2 YENEEA. The CDR3 nucleotides are TGTGCCAGCAGCTTAGCGACAGGCTCCACCGGGGAGCTGTTTTTT. Amino acid sequence: CASSLATGSTGELFF.

The DNA of the CDR3 is TGTGCCAGCAGCCCTGGCCGAGCGAGCGAAAAACTGTTTTTT. Translating it yields CASSPGRASEKLFF. This sequence joins TRBV7-9 and TRBJ1-4, with no clear D. The CDR3 spans 14 residues. The germline gives CDR1 SEHNR, CDR2 FQNEAQ (reference sequence). V was cut by 5 bases and J by 8 bases, with 15 bases left in between.

This clone turned up a few times. DNA for the CDR3: TGTGCCAGCAGCCCTAGCGGGGACGTGCCAGAGACCCAGTACTTC. It yields the protein CASSPSGDVPETQYF. V usage is TRBV6-1 and J usage is TRBJ2-5, with 9 nucleotides matching TRBD2. J was trimmed by 4 bases and V by 6 bases; bases with no gene match: 9. The CDR3 consists of 15 residues. Germline V gene sequence: CDR1 MNHNS, CDR2 SASEGT.

V usage is TRBV18 and J usage is TRBJ2-3, with TRBD2 as a possible D gene (5 bases). Looked up from germline, CDR1 is KGHSH and CDR2 is LQKENI. The length of the CDR3 is 14 residues. V lost 5 bases to trimming and J lost 3 bases, with 12 bases between them. The CDR3 loop is CASSTSGKTDTQYF. The CDR3 coding sequence is TGTGCCAGCTCAACCTCGGGGAAAACAGATACGCAGTATTTT.

This clone occurred a few times. The chain carries TRBV9 and TRBJ2-2; D possibly corresponds to TRBD1 (5 bases). This CDR3 contains 17 residues. The germline gives CDR1 SGDLS, CDR2 YYNGEE. Trimming took off 4 bases at V and 4 bases at J, with 20 bases between the two ends. As DNA, the CDR3 is TGTGCCAGCAGCCCCCCGCACCTTGGGGCTATCACCGGGGAGCTGTTTTTT. Translation: CASSPPHLGAITGELFF. The full variable domain, with the rest looked up from reference TRBV9 and TRBJ2-2, is DSGVTQTPKHLITATGQRVTLRCSPRSGDLSVYWYQQSLDQGLQFLIQYYNGEERAKGNILERFSAQQFPDLHSELNLSSLELGDSALYFCASSPPHLGAITGELFFGEGSRLTVL.

This clone has a count of ten or more. This chain connects TRBV4-2 to TRBJ1-5, with 7 bases fitting TRBD1. With V trimmed by 1 base and J by 5 bases, 5 bases remained unmatched. The germline V gene has CDR1 LGHNA and CDR2 YNFKEQ. The CDR3 is made up of 15 amino acids. CDR3 region: CASSQGDREDQPQHF. The CDR3 DNA sequence: TGTGCCAGCAGCCAAGGCGACAGGGAGGATCAGCCCCAGCATTTT.

This clone appeared a few times. V gene TRBV7-3 combines with J gene TRBJ2-1; 11 bases line up with TRBD2. This CDR3 region has 14 residues. Germline V CDR1 and CDR2: SGHTA, FQGTGA. V shed 1 base and J 9 bases; nucleotides not matched to a gene: 2. CDR3 amino acids: CASSLRLAGSEQFF. The CDR3 DNA sequence: TGTGCCAGCAGCTTAAGACTAGCGGGGTCTGAGCAGTTCTTC.

This clone was observed a handful of times. V and J are TRBV9 and TRBJ2-7, with D perhaps TRBD2 (5 bases). V was trimmed by 0 bases and J by 4 bases, leaving 11 bases between them. The CDR3 spans 14 residues. Germline CDR1 reads SGDLS; CDR2 reads YYNGEE. This chain's CDR3 is CASSVVGETYEQYF. Written as DNA, the CDR3 is TGTGCCAGCAGCGTAGTGGGAGAAACATACGAGCAGTACTTC. Looking up the rest from reference TRBV9 and TRBJ2-7 gives the full variable domain: DSGVTQTPKHLITATGQRVTLRCSPRSGDLSVYWYQQSLDQGLQFLIQYYNGEERAKGNILERFSAQQFPDLHSELNLSSLELGDSALYFCASSVVGETYEQYFGPGTRLTVT.

This clone was recorded many times. V and J are TRBV6-5 and TRBJ2-2, with D possibly matching TRBD2 (6 bases). Trimming removed 6 bases from V and 7 bases from J, with 18 bases in between. Germline loops: CDR1 MNHEY, CDR2 SVGAGI. The CDR3 has 15 amino acids. CDR3 nucleotide sequence: TGTGCCAGCAGACAGGAAAGGAGGGTGGGCGGGGAGCTGTTTTTT. Protein: CASRQERRVGGELFF.

This clone occurred a few times. The V gene is TRBV19, the J gene TRBJ2-3; TRBD2 aligns across 12 bases. With V trimmed by 10 bases and J by 2 bases, 13 bases remained unmatched. The CDR3 has 17 amino acids. Per germline, CDR1 LNHDA and CDR2 SQIVND (reference sequence). The CDR3 is CATTQPRTSGDTDTQYF. The CDR3, as DNA: TGTGCCACGACTCAACCTCGGACTAGCGGGGACACAGATACGCAGTATTTT.

This clone has a handful of counts. V and J are TRBV10-1 and TRBJ2-7, with TRBD1 matching over 12 bases. Germline assignment: CDR1 WNHNN and CDR2 SYGVQD (reference sequence). CDR3 length: 14 residues. Trimming cost V 6 bases and J 5 bases; bases outside gene matches: 5. CDR3 amino acids: CASSPGQGADEQYF. For the CDR3, the DNA is TGCGCCAGCAGCCCGGGACAGGGGGCCGACGAGCAGTACTTC.

This clone was seen a handful of times. V gene TRBV2 combines with J gene TRBJ1-2; 8 bases fit TRBD1. This CDR3 has 14 residues. Trimming at V came to 5 bases and at J to 2 bases, leaving 4 bases not matched to a gene. CDR1 is SNHLY, CDR2 FYNNEI, per germline. CDR3 sequence reads: CASSKDRANYGYTF. CDR3 DNA: TGTGCCAGCAGTAAGGACAGGGCCAACTATGGCTACACCTTC.

This clone turned up a few times. The rearrangement joins TRBV19 to TRBJ2-2; D gene unclear. The germline V and J ends were trimmed by 6 bases and 4 bases, with 9 bases remaining between them. CDR1 and CDR2 (germline): LNHDA, SQIVND (reference sequence). CDR3 length: 13 amino acids. CDR3 DNA sequence: TGTGCCAGTAGAATACCGAGCACCGGGGAGCTGTTTTTT. Encoded protein: CASRIPSTGELFF.

This clone was found a few times. The chain has TRBV5-1 and TRBJ1-2; 12 positions match TRBD1. The CDR3 is 14 residues long. Germline V CDR1 and CDR2: SGHRS, YFSETQ. V lost 3 bases, J lost 8 bases, and 5 bases stayed unmatched. CDR3 coding DNA: TGCGCCAGCAGCTCCGGGACAGGGGGCAGAGGCTACACCTTC. Translating gives CASSSGTGGRGYTF.

The chain recombines TRBV7-2 with TRBJ1-2; tentative D call: TRBD1 (6 bases). Germline V gene data show CDR1 as SGHTA and CDR2 as FQGNSA. The CDR3 is 13 amino acids. Trimming removed 5 bases from V and 5 bases from J, with 12 bases in between. CDR3 amino acids: CASSPDSQYGYTF. DNA for the CDR3: TGTGCCAGCAGCCCGGACAGTCAATATGGCTACACCTTC.

This clone was detected only a few times. This chain links TRBV18 with TRBJ1-2; D possibly corresponds to TRBD1 (6 bases). Germline V gives CDR1 KGHSH, CDR2 LQKENI. V shed 3 bases and J shed 6 bases, with 20 bases lying between them. CDR3 length: 16 amino acids. CDR3 coding DNA: TGTGCCAGCTCACCTGATCCCCAGGGGCGTATTGATGGCTACACCTTC. It yields the protein CASSPDPQGRIDGYTF.

This clone was counted only a few times. The gene calls are TRBV19 and TRBJ2-7, with 8 bases aligning to TRBD1. Germline V gene lookup returns CDR1 LNHDA and CDR2 SQIVND (reference sequence). J was trimmed by 7 bases and V by 5 bases; bases with no gene match: 16. The CDR3 length is 16 residues. The DNA of the CDR3 is TGTGCCAGTAGTCCCTCCTCAGGCCAGGGGGCGGGTGAGCAGTACTTC. Encoded protein: CASSPSSGQGAGEQYF.

This clone was picked up a small number of times. The chain carries TRBV29-1 and TRBJ2-2; TRBD1 matches 7 bases. This CDR3 spans 13 amino acids. J gave up 4 bases and V 6 bases, and 5 bases lay outside the gene matches. The germline V gene has CDR1 SQVTM and CDR2 ANQGSEA. The CDR3 nucleotides read TGCAGCGTGAACTCAGGGGGCACCGGGGAGCTGTTTTTT. Encoded protein: CSVNSGGTGELFF.

The CDR3 here is CASSPHKRNYEQYF. The CDR3, as DNA: TGTGCCAGCAGCCCCCATAAGCGGAACTACGAGCAGTACTTC. This sequence joins TRBV7-9 and TRBJ2-7, with D possibly matching TRBD2 (5 bases). The CDR3 consists of 14 residues. The germline gives CDR1 SEHNR, CDR2 FQNEAQ (reference sequence). V was trimmed by 5 bases and J by 3 bases, leaving 14 bases between them.

V usage is TRBV27 and J usage is TRBJ2-6, with D tentatively TRBD2 (5 bases). The CDR3 has 18 amino acids. From germline, CDR1 is MNHEY and CDR2 SMNVEV (reference sequence). V was shortened by 2 bases and J by 1 base, with 15 bases between the two germline ends. Written as DNA, the CDR3 is TGTGCCAGCAGTTTAAAGGATACAAGGAGGTCTGGGGCCAACGTCCTGACTTTC. As protein: CASSLKDTRRSGANVLTF.

This clone has a handful of counts. The chain joins TRBV18 to TRBJ2-2, with 8 nucleotides matching TRBD1. Germline V lookup: CDR1 KGHSH, CDR2 LQKENI. CDR3 size: 16 residues. V lost 3 bases to trimming and J lost 6 bases; unmatched junction nucleotides: 9. The CDR3 is CASSPRGTGGAGELFF. The DNA for the CDR3 is TGTGCCAGCTCACCGAGAGGAACAGGGGGTGCCGGGGAGCTGTTTTTT.